These T cell receptor beta chains were read from a single sample in a study of CD8+CD57+ T cells in acquired aplastic anemia. TCRdb re-called the reads with MiXCR, one entry per CDR3 protein. Of fewer than 300,000 distinct CDR3 sequences listed, about 80% are singletons. The sample comprised sorted CD4+, CD8+, or CD8+CD57+ T cells (not recorded which) from PBMCs. These receptors all stem from a human donor with aplastic anemia. Both conserved end residues are part of each CDR3. D genes are given only for firm matches. Some rows have no size entry. The others give once, few or many, or a class for an expanded clone.

size | D | J | V | DNA | CDR3
NA | NA | TRBJ2-1 | TRBV5-5 | TGTGCCAGCAGAACGGGCGGGGTCTACAATGAGCAGTTCTTC | CASRTGGVYNEQFF
NA | NA | TRBJ1-1 | TRBV6-1 | TGTGCCAGCAGCTTGCCCGAGGGGCTGAACACTGAAGCTTTCTTT | CASSLPEGLNTEAFF
few | TRBD1 | TRBJ2-4 | TRBV10-3 | TGTGCCACCCAAGAGACAGGGGGCGCAGGCATTCAGTACTTC | CATQETGGAGIQYF
NA | NA | TRBJ2-1 | TRBV10-3 | TGTGCCATCAGCGGGCAAGGATGCGGTCGGAGCACTGAGGCTTTCTTC | CAISGQGCGRSTEAFF
NA | TRBD2 | TRBJ2-3 | TRBV9 | TGTGCCAGCAGCCCCCCGGGAGGGGAAGAGACCCAGTTT | CASSPPGGEETQF
NA | NA | TRBJ1-1 | TRBV7-2 | TGTGCCAGCAGCGTAGTAGGCACTAGCTCCTACGAGCAGTTT | CASSVVGTSSYEQF
NA | NA | TRBJ2-3 | TRBV9 | TGTGCCAGCAGCGTAGGGTCAGATGCCCGCTATTTT | CASSVGSDARYF
NA | TRBD1 | TRBJ2-3 | TRBV11-3 | TGTGCCAGCAGCGTTCATCTAGGGGGCGCGTCAGATACGCAGTACTTT | CASSVHLGGASDTQYF
NA | NA | TRBJ2-3 | TRBV7-3 | TGTTCTAGTGGGGTCGGGGCTACAACTACGAAGCTTTTT | CSSGVGATTTKLF
NA | TRBD1 | TRBJ1-1 | TRBV7-8 | TGTGCCGGCAGCTTTCATCCAACAGGGACAGCCGTTTCCTTCTTT | CAGSFHPTGTAVSFF
NA | NA | TRBJ2-1 | TRBV11-3 | TGTGCCAGCAGTTGGGGTGGCTGGTACAATGAGCAGCTCTTC | CASSWGGWYNEQLF
NA | NA | TRBJ2-2 | TRBV5-4 | TGTGCCAGCAGCTTCACGGGGGACACCGGGGAGCTGTTTTTT | CASSFTGDTGELFF
many | NA | TRBJ2-1 | TRBV2 | TGTGCCAGCGGGGATGGGGGGATCCATGCGCAGTTCTTC | CASGDGGIHAQFF
NA | NA | TRBJ2-1 | TRBV11-3 | TGTGCCAGCAGCTTAGATCTAGCGTACGTGAATGGGCAGTTCTTC | CASSLDLAYVNGQFF
many | TRBD1 | TRBJ1-6 | TRBV18 | TGTGCCAGCTCACGGGACAGGGAATCCTATAATTCACCCCTCCACTTT | CASSRDRESYNSPLHF
NA | NA | TRBJ1-6 | TRBV7-9 | TGTGCCAGCTACGGTGGGGTACCTAAAAATTCACCCCTCCACTTT | CASYGGVPKNSPLHF
NA | NA | TRBJ1-5 | TRBV7-8 | TGTGCCAGCAGCTATGCAGGAACTCACCACAAGCATTTT | CASSYAGTHHKHF
NA | NA | TRBJ1-4 | TRBV10-3 | TGTGCCATCAGTGAGTCTTCCGGAGAAGCAACTAATGAAAAACTGTTTTTT | CAISESSGEATNEKLFF
few | NA | TRBJ2-3 | TRBV24-1 | TGTGCCACCAGTCCAGAGTTCACAGATACGCAGTATTTT | CATSPEFTDTQYF
NA | NA | TRBJ2-7 | TRBV15 | TGTGCCACCAGCAGGGAACTGGGGGGAAACACCGAGCAGTACTTC | CATSRELGGNTEQYF
once | NA | TRBJ1-1 | TRBV13 | TGTGCCAGTACACACGATCTGACAGGGAACACTGAAGCTTTCTTT | CASTHDLTGNTEAFF
NA | NA | TRBJ1-2 | TRBV4-3 | TGCGCCAGCAGCCAAGTGATCGCAGAGGGAGGCTACACCTTC | CASSQVIAEGGYTF
NA | NA | TRBJ2-6 | TRBV7-6 | TGTGCCAGCAGCTTAGCCCACGGGACAAAAGAGACCAAGGTCCTGACTTTC | CASSLAHGTKETKVLTF
NA | TRBD2 | TRBJ2-1 | TRBV20-1 | TGCAGTGCCCTTAGCGGGAGGGGGTACAATGAGCAGTTCTTC | CSALSGRGYNEQFF
NA | NA | TRBJ1-1 | TRBV20-1 | TGCAGTGCTAGTGGTTACCTGAACACTGAAGCTTTCTTT | CSASGYLNTEAFF
NA | NA | TRBJ2-1 | TRBV7-6 | TGTGCCAGCAGCTTGAGATCCAATAATTCGCCCCTCCACCAGTTCTTC | CASSLRSNNSPLHQFF
once | NA | TRBJ2-5 | TRBV20-1 | TGCAGTGCTAGAGGCCTAAGGGTGGTAGCAGAGACCCAGTACTTC | CSARGLRVVAETQYF
NA | NA | TRBJ2-1 | TRBV9 | TGTGCCAGCAGCGGGGATGGGGGAGGGGGCTACACCGAGCAGTTCTTC | CASSGDGGGGYTEQFF
NA | NA | TRBJ2-7 | TRBV7-9 | TGTGCCAGCAGCGAGTGCCCATACGAGCAGTACCTCGGCTTC | CASSECPYEQYLGF
NA | TRBD1 | TRBJ1-2 | TRBV24-1 | TGTGCCACCAGTGATCCCCGGACAGGGATTAGTAGCTACACCTTC | CATSDPRTGISSYTF
NA | NA | TRBJ1-1 | TRBV7-9 | TGTGCCAGCAGCTTATGGGTCGCCGAAGCTTTCTTT | CASSLWVAEAFF
NA | NA | TRBJ2-3 | TRBV7-3 | TGTGCCAGCAGCTTAGCGCGGGCTGGGAATACGGAGTCTTTT | CASSLARAGNTESF
many | TRBD1 | TRBJ2-5 | TRBV7-6 | TGTGCCAGCAGCTTAGGGGACAGCAAAGAGACCCAGTACTTC | CASSLGDSKETQYF
NA | TRBD2 | TRBJ2-6 | TRBV2 | TGTGCCAGCAGCTTAGCGGGTAGCTACGGGGCCAACGTTGTGACATTC | CASSLAGSYGANVVTF
NA | NA | TRBJ1-1 | TRBV9 | TGTGCCAGCAGTTACGTGCAGGGTAACTACGAGCAGTCTTTCTTT | CASSYVQGNYEQSFF
NA | NA | TRBJ1-3 | TRBV15 | TGTGCCACCAGCAGAGATAACCCCCGCTCTGGAAACACCATATATTTT | CATSRDNPRSGNTIYF
once | NA | TRBJ1-2 | TRBV9 | TGTGCCAGCAGCCAAGGCAGAGCTAACTATGGCTACACCTTC | CASSQGRANYGYTF
NA | NA | TRBJ1-2 | TRBV24-1 | TGTGCCACCAGTTACCGGGCCAGACGGAGAGCTAACTATGGCTACACCTTC | CATSYRARRRANYGYTF
NA | NA | TRBJ1-1 | TRBV20-1 | TGCAGTGCGGGGGGTTCAGCCAAAAACAACACTGAAGCTTTCTTT | CSAGGSAKNNTEAFF
NA | NA | TRBJ1-1 | TRBV7-9 | TGTGCCAGCAGCCCGGGACCTGCACACAATGACTACACCTTT | CASSPGPAHNDYTF
NA | NA | TRBJ1-4 | TRBV15 | TGTGCCAGCAGCACAGGAGGGCGGACTGAAAACCTGTTTTTT | CASSTGGRTENLFF
NA | NA | TRBJ2-7 | TRBV7-8 | TGTGCCAGCAGCTTTCATCCAGACGGGCAGTACTTT | CASSFHPDGQYF
NA | TRBD2 | TRBJ2-5 | TRBV7-9 | TGTGCCACCAGCAGAGGAAGCGGGGAAGGGACCCAGTACTTC | CATSRGSGEGTQYF
NA | NA | TRBJ2-5 | TRBV2 | TGTGCCAGCAGCTTCTGGATCCCAGATACCCAGTACTTT | CASSFWIPDTQYF
once | TRBD2 | TRBJ2-2 | TRBV4-3 | TGCGCCAGCAGCCGCGGACTAGGGAACACCGGGGAGCTGTTTTTT | CASSRGLGNTGELFF
NA | TRBD2 | TRBJ2-2 | TRBV6-4 | TGTGCCAGCAGTGATCGGGGGGACACCGGGGAGCTGTTTTTT | CASSDRGDTGELFF
NA | NA | TRBJ2-3 | TRBV7-9 | TGTGCCAGCAGCTTAGCGGGTAGCTACGTGGCCAACGTCTATTTT | CASSLAGSYVANVYF
NA | TRBD2 | TRBJ2-7 | TRBV7-8 | TGTGCCAGCAGCGTCCCGGGAGGTCCCGATGCGCAGTATTTC | CASSVPGGPDAQYF
NA | TRBD2 | TRBJ2-1 | TRBV20-1 | TGCAGTGCTGATAGCGGGAGCTCCTACAATGAGCAGTTCTTC | CSADSGSSYNEQFF
NA | NA | TRBJ1-2 | TRBV9 | TGTGCCAGCAGCGCCGGGACCCGGCTCTCAGTGCTGGGCTACACCTTC | CASSAGTRLSVLGYTF
NA | NA | TRBJ2-1 | TRBV5-5 | TGTGCCAGCAGCGCCCCCCCAGTCCATGAGCAGTTCTTC | CASSAPPVHEQFF
NA | TRBD2 | TRBJ2-3 | TRBV2 | TGTGCCAGCAGCTTGGCGGGGGGTGCGAACACGGAGGCTTTC | CASSLAGGANTEAF
NA | NA | TRBJ1-1 | TRBV7-9 | TGTGCCAGCACTATCGTCAGGGCCCCAGATACGGAGGCTTTCTTT | CASTIVRAPDTEAFF
NA | NA | TRBJ2-7 | TRBV7-2 | TGTGCCAGCAGCCTCGTGGGACCAGACACAACGAGCAGTGAGCAGTACTTC | CASSLVGPDTTSSEQYF
NA | NA | TRBJ2-3 | TRBV7-9 | TGTGCCAGCAGCTTAGCGGGAAGTCGCGAGACGCAGGATTTT | CASSLAGSRETQDF
NA | NA | TRBJ1-5 | TRBV20-1 | TGCAGTGCCCGGAGGGATAGCAATCAGCCCCAGCATTTT | CSARRDSNQPQHF
NA | NA | TRBJ2-7 | TRBV6-2/TRBV6-3 | TGTGCCAGCAGTTACATATTAGGGTACGAGCAGTACTTC | CASSYILGYEQYF
NA | NA | TRBJ1-1 | TRBV7-9 | TGTGCCAGCAGCTTTCAAAGAACAGGGAACACTGAAGCTTTCTTT | CASSFQRTGNTEAFF
once | TRBD1 | TRBJ1-2 | TRBV20-1 | TGCAGTGCTACCCCCGGTGGGACAGAAGATGGCTACACCTTC | CSATPGGTEDGYTF
NA | NA | TRBJ1-2 | TRBV7-2 | TGTGCCAGCAGCTTGGCGAGGGACGCGCTCGTACATGACTACACCTTC | CASSLARDALVHDYTF